This T cell receptor beta chain came from a study of blood T cell repertoires in COVID-19. Study overall: Both acute and convalescent COVID-19 samples were obtained from the United States, Italy and Spain. Sample material is recorded as cDNA or gDNA derived from T cells, B-cell-depleted T cells, or PBMCs.

Germline lookup yields CDR1 SNHLY and CDR2 FYNNEI. CDR3 length equals 15 residues. V trimming: 0 bases; J trimming: 7 bases; junction bases outside the gene matches: 7. In the authors' methods: Nucleated cell number was recorded as an estimate derived from reference gene primer amplification. Sequencing used immunoSEQ multiplex PCR; TCRdb keeps in-frame clones, though not all of them. That table supplies the V and J calls and clone size; D and trimming were determined from the DNA. The table has about 330,000 clones, roughly 90% seen once. J is TRBJ1-2 and V is TRBV2; 8 bases are shared with TRBD1. The origin of this receptor is a woman in her forties or fifties with active or convalescent COVID-19. The sequenced material came from peripheral blood. The CDR3 DNA is TGTGCCAGCAGTGAAGCCTCGGCAGGGGGCGGTGGCTACACCTTC. It specifies CASSEASAGGGGYTF.